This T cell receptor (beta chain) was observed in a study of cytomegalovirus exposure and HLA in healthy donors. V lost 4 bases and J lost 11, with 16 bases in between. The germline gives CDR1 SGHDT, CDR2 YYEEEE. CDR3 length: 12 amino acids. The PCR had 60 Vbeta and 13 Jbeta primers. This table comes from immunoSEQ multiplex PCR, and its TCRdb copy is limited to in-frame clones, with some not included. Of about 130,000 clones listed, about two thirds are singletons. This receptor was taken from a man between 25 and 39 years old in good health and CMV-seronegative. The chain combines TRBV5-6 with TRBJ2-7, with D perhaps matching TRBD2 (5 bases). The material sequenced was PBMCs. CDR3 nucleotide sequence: TGTGCCAGCAGCCAGAAACCAAGAGCGGAGTACTTC. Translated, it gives CASSQKPRAEYF.